Sequencing of this T cell receptor (beta chain) was carried out in a study of Tregs in tolerant kidney transplant recipients. Study context: Related graft donors supplied nonmyeloablative bone marrow transplants, and mixed chimerism was transient. Study conclusions and caveats: Findings come from small patient numbers and require larger validation. No direct test of biological reproducibility was done here.

Unstimulated regulatory T cells (CD4+CD25+CD127-), CD4+CD25- non-regulatory cells, CD4 and CD8 cells were FACS-sorted from thawed PBMCs. Notes on this clone: Its antigen remains unidentified.

From germline, CDR1 is SGHDT and CDR2 YYEEEE. The V gene lost 6 bases and the J gene lost 5 bases, with 23 bases spanning the gap. The CDR3 has 16 amino acids. Sequenced by immunoSEQ multiplex PCR; TCRdb stores in-frame clones only, minus some. The sample lists about 110,000 clones, 85% to 90% seen once, with approximately 0.34% in the top ten. V is TRBV5-6 and J is TRBJ1-1; TRBD1 is a possible D gene (6 bases). The specimen was CD4+ T cells from blood, collected before the transplant. The source is a human donor who received a combined kidney and bone marrow transplant. The CDR3 bases are TGTGCCAGCACCTTACAGGGTATCCCCTCCCCAACTGAAGCTTTCTTT. Encoded protein: CASTLQGIPSPTEAFF. The complete variable domain, with remaining parts taken from reference TRBV5-6 and TRBJ1-1, reads DAGVTQSPTHLIKTRGQQVTLRCSPKSGHDTVSWYQQALGQGPQFIFQYYEEEERQRGNFPDRFSGHQFPNYSSELNVNALLLGDSALYLCASTLQGIPSPTEAFFGQGTRLTVV.